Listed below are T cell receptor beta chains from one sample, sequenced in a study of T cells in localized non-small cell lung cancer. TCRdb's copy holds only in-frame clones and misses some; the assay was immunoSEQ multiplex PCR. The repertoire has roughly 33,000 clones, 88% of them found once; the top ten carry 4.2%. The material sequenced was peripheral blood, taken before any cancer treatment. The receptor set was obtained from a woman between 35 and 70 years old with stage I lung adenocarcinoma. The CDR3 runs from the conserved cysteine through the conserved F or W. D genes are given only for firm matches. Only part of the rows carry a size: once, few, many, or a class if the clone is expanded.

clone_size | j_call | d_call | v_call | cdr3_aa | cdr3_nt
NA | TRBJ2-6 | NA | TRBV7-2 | CASSYTHNSGANVLTF | TGTGCCAGCAGTTACACTCACAACTCTGGGGCCAACGTCCTGACTTTC
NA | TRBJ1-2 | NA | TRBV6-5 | CASSYSISANYGYTF | TGTGCCAGCAGTTACTCGATAAGCGCTAACTATGGCTACACCTTC
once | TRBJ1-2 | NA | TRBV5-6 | CASSRPGLNYGYTF | TGTGCCAGCAGCAGGCCAGGGCTTAACTATGGCTACACCTTC
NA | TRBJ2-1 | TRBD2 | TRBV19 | CASGLAAGSNEQFF | TGTGCCAGTGGACTAGCGGCCGGGAGCAATGAGCAGTTCTTC
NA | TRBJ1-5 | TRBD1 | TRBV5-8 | CASSAGQATTEQPQHF | TGTGCCAGCAGCGCGGGACAGGCGACCACGGAGCAGCCCCAGCATTTT
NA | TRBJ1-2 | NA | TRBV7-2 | CASTLALVSTSYGYTF | TGTGCCAGCACCCTAGCCCTCGTCAGCACATCCTATGGCTACACCTTC
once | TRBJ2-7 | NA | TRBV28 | CASSLSGPPHEQYF | TGTGCCAGCAGTCTATCGGGCCCTCCCCACGAGCAGTACTTC
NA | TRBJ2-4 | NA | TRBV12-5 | CASGPDSENIQYF | TGTGCTAGTGGTCCCGACAGTGAAAACATTCAGTACTTC
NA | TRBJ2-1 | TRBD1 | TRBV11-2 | CASTRRQGAYDEQFF | TGTGCCAGCACCCGGAGGCAGGGGGCCTACGATGAGCAGTTCTTC
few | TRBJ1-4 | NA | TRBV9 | CASSVAGSRTKLFF | TGTGCCAGCAGCGTAGCGGGAAGTAGGACAAAACTGTTTTTT
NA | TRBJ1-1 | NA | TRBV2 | CASSEGRRGEGAEAFF | TGTGCCAGCAGTGAAGGTAGAAGGGGGGAAGGGGCTGAAGCTTTCTTT
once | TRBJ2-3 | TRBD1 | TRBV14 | CASSQGTGKRTDTQYF | TGTGCCAGCAGCCAAGGGACAGGGAAGAGGACAGATACGCAGTATTTT
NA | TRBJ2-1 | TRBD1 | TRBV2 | CASRDRGLDNEQFF | TGTGCCAGCAGGGACAGGGGGCTGGACAATGAGCAGTTCTTC
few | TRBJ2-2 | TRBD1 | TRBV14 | CASSRRQGSAGELFF | TGTGCCAGCAGCCGCAGACAGGGGTCCGCCGGGGAGCTGTTTTTT
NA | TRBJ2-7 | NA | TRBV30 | CAWRASHRYEQYF | TGTGCCTGGAGAGCCTCACATCGGTACGAGCAGTACTTC
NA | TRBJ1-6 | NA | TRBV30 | CAWDTAKTNPLHF | TGTGCCTGGGATACAGCCAAGACCAACCCCCTCCACTTT
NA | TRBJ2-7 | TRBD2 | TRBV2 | CASSDGGGSDEQYF | TGTGCCAGCAGTGACGGGGGGGGATCGGACGAGCAGTACTTC
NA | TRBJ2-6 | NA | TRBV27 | CATTGYSGANVLTF | TGTGCGACTACAGGGTACTCTGGGGCCAACGTCCTGACTTTC
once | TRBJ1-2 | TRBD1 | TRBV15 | CATTGTGGPYDGYTF | TGTGCCACAACCGGGACAGGGGGCCCATATGATGGCTACACCTTC
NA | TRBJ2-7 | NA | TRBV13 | CASSLVGNYEQYF | TGTGCCAGCAGCTTAGTGGGGAACTACGAGCAGTACTTC
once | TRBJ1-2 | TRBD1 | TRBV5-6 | CASSSGGPNYGYTF | TGTGCCAGCAGCTCAGGGGGGCCTAACTATGGCTACACCTTC
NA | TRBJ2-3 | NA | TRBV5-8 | CASSLLGGTDTQYF | TGTGCCAGCAGCTTGTTAGGAGGCACAGATACGCAGTATTTT
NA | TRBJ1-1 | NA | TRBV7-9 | CASSLGFRPGNTEAFF | TGTGCCAGCAGCTTGGGATTCCGGCCAGGGAACACTGAAGCTTTCTTT
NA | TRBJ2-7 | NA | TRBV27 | CASSLSSHYEQYF | TGTGCCAGCAGTTTATCCTCCCACTACGAGCAGTACTTC
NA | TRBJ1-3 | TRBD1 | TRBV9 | CASSADRIDPSGNTIYF | TGTGCCAGCAGCGCGGACAGGATCGATCCTTCTGGAAACACCATATATTTT
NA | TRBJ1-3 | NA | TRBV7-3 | CASPGNTIYF | TGTGCCAGCCCGGGGAACACCATATATTTT
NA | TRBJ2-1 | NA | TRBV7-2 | CASSLFVGESYNEQFF | TGTGCCAGCAGCTTATTCGTCGGGGAATCCTACAATGAGCAGTTCTTC
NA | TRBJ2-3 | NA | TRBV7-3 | CASSLVPDPSTDTQYF | TGTGCCAGCAGCTTAGTTCCGGACCCTAGCACAGATACGCAGTATTTT
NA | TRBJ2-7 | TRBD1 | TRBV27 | CAIGTASFHEQYF | TGTGCCATAGGGACAGCTAGTTTTCACGAGCAGTACTTC
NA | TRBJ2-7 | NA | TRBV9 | CASSPTEARAYEQYF | TGTGCCAGCAGCCCAACCGAAGCAAGGGCGTACGAGCAGTACTTC
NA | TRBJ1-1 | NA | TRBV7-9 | CASSPRWTEAFF | TGTGCCAGCAGCCCTCGATGGACTGAAGCTTTCTTT
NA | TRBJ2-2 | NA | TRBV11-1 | CASSIRGAPGELFF | TGTGCCAGCAGTATTAGGGGGGCCCCCGGGGAGCTGTTTTTT
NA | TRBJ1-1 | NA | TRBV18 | CASSPTRYSPPGTEAFF | TGTGCCAGCTCACCGACCCGGTACAGTCCCCCGGGGACTGAAGCTTTCTTT
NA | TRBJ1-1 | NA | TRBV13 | CASSLPLPNTEAFF | TGTGCCAGCAGCTTACCATTACCGAACACTGAAGCTTTCTTT
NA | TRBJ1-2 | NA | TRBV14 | CASSQEYGGGYTF | TGTGCCAGCAGCCAAGAATACGGGGGTGGCTACACCTTC
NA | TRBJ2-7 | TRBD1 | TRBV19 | CASQSGTGGRYEQYF | TGTGCCAGTCAATCCGGGACAGGGGGCCGGTACGAGCAGTACTTC
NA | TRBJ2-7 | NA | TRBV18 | CASSPGSSYEQYF | TGTGCCAGCTCACCTGGCAGCTCCTACGAGCAGTACTTC
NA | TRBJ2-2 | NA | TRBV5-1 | CASSYTGELFF | TGCGCCAGCAGTTACACCGGGGAGCTGTTTTTT
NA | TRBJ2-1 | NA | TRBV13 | CASSSPTYSSYNEQFF | TGTGCCAGCAGCTCCCCGACTTATAGCTCCTACAATGAGCAGTTCTTC
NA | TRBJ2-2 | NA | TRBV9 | CASSVGGTGELFF | TGTGCCAGCAGCGTAGGGGGGACCGGGGAGCTGTTTTTT
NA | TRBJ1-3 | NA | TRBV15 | CATSRGAGSGNTIYF | TGTGCCACCAGCAGAGGGGCGGGCTCTGGAAACACCATATATTTT
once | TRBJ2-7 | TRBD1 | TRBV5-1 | CASSLGDRNEQYF | TGCGCCAGCAGCTTGGGGGACAGGAACGAGCAGTACTTC
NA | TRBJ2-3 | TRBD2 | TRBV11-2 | CASSQDPSGGLTDTQYF | TGTGCCAGCAGCCAAGATCCTAGCGGGGGGCTTACAGATACGCAGTATTTT
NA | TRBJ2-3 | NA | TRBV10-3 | CAISDPGAGTDTQYF | TGTGCCATCAGTGATCCCGGGGCCGGCACAGATACGCAGTATTTT
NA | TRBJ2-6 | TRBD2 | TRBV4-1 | CASSQDSVRGGLSGANVLTF | TGCGCCAGCAGCCAAGATTCGGTGCGGGGGGGCCTTTCTGGGGCCAACGTCCTGACTTTC
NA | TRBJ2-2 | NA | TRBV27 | CASSFGPSARNTGELFF | TGTGCCAGCAGTTTCGGCCCGTCGGCCCGGAACACCGGGGAGCTGTTTTTT
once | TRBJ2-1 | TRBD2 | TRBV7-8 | CASSLADSGDMSEQFF | TGTGCCAGCAGCTTAGCGGATAGCGGGGACATGAGTGAGCAGTTCTTC
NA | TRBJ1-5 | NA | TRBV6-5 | CASSGQQNQPQHF | TGTGCCAGCTCTGGACAACAGAATCAGCCCCAGCATTTT
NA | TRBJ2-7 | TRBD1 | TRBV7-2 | CASSSQVRDRLREQYF | TGTGCCAGCAGCAGTCAGGTACGGGACAGATTAAGGGAGCAGTACTTC
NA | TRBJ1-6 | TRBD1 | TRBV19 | CASSNRDRVSPLHF | TGTGCCAGTAGTAACCGGGACAGGGTTTCACCCCTCCACTTT
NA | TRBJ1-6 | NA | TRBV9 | CASSARYSPLHF | TGTGCCAGCAGCGCGCGGTATTCACCCCTCCACTTT
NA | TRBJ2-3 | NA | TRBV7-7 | CASSLNPTDTQYF | TGTGCCAGCAGCTTAAATCCCACAGATACGCAGTATTTT
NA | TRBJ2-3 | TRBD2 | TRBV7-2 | CASSPWGSRGVSSTDTQYF | TGTGCCAGCAGCCCATGGGGGTCGCGGGGGGTGTCTAGCACAGATACGCAGTATTTT
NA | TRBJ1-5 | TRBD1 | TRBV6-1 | CASSVVGTGANQPQHF | TGTGCCAGCAGTGTCGTCGGGACAGGGGCAAATCAGCCCCAGCATTTT
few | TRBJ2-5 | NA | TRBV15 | CATSTPSEGPETQYF | TGTGCCACCAGCACCCCGTCGGAGGGACCAGAGACCCAGTACTTC